These 20 T cell receptor beta chains were all obtained from the same sample, sequenced in a study of regulatory T cells in long-lasting Graves disease (dated by TCRdb to about 2021). Receptors were amplified or captured by multiplex PCR. For sequencing, an Illumina HiSeq 4000 was employed. CDR3 regions were amplified by Arm-PCR with iRepertoire HTBI primers to construct TCR beta libraries. The public reads were reanalyzed by TCRdb: fastp trimming at Q25, MiXCR alignment, in-frame beta chains only. Every distinct CDR3 protein forms one entry, paired with its most common genes and DNA. A total of some 440,000 distinct CDR3 sequences appear in this sample, around 20% of them only once. The ten largest clones capture approximately 7.8% of the sample. The meaning of the sample's time point label: persistent/refractory GD, antithyroid drugs over 5 years with positive TRAb. For both TCR sequencing and RNA sequencing, RNA was extracted from PBMCs in TRIzol.

The sample in question was peripheral blood mononuclear cells (PBMCs), obtained when the disease was refractory, from a patient treated with antithyroid drugs. The receptors come from a female donor with Graves disease.

V usage is TRBV11-3 and J usage is TRBJ2-3; a weak D match, TRBD2 (5 bases). CDR1 is SGHNT, CDR2 YENEEA, per germline. The CDR3 runs to 12 residues. V was pared by 4 bases and J by 6 bases, with 8 bases between. CDR3 bases: TGTGCCAGCAGCTCCTGGAGGGATACGCAGTATTTT. This gives the protein CASSSWRDTQYF.

This clonotype was counted many times. This rearrangement joins TRBV29-1 to TRBJ2-7, with unresolved D. The CDR3 is 11 residues long. The V and J ends lost 4 bases and 6 bases respectively, with 10 bases between them. Germline V gene sequence: CDR1 SQVTM, CDR2 ANQGSEA. CDR3 sequence reads: CSVGLGLEQYF. The DNA for the CDR3 is TGCAGCGTTGGGCTTGGGCTCGAGCAGTACTTC.

V is TRBV6-2 or TRBV6-3 and J is TRBJ2-7, with 8 bases that match TRBD1. This CDR3 contains 13 residues. V lost 4 bases to trimming and J lost 6 bases; unmatched junction nucleotides: 5. From germline, CDR1 is MNHEY and CDR2 SVGEGT. The DNA of the CDR3 is TGTGCCAGCAGTTTGACAGGGGCGGTCGAGCAGTACTTC. Translating gives CASSLTGAVEQYF.

This clonotype was picked up a small number of times. The genes are TRBV3-1 and TRBJ1-5; no definite D call. Germline V CDR1 and CDR2: LGHDT, YNNKEL (reference sequence). The CDR3 covers 14 residues. Between the trimmed V and J ends, which lost 4 bases and 4 bases, there was a span of 11 bases. Here the CDR3 DNA reads TGTGCCAGCAGCCGAGCACAGACAAATCAGCCCCAGCATTTT. Its protein product is CASSRAQTNQPQHF. Full variable domain (outside the CDR3, taken from reference TRBV3-1 and TRBJ1-5): DTAVSQTPKYLVTQMGNDKSIKCEQNLGHDTMYWYKQDSKKFLKIMFSYNNKELIINETVPNRFSPKSPDKAHLNLHINSLELGDSAVYFCASSRAQTNQPQHFGDGTRLSIL.

This clonotype has a handful of counts. The genes are TRBV5-1 and TRBJ2-7, with 12 bases lining up with TRBD2. Germline values: CDR1 SGHRS, CDR2 YFSETQ. V lost 4 bases and J lost 2; bases outside the gene matches: 7. This CDR3 is built from 16 residues. CDR3: CASSPLLAGGTYEQYF. As DNA, the CDR3 is TGCGCCAGCAGCCCGTTACTAGCGGGAGGCACCTACGAGCAGTACTTC.

At least ten counts were recorded for this clonotype. CDR3 residues: CASSWQGNEAFF. Here the CDR3 DNA reads TGTGCCAGCAGCTGGCAGGGGAATGAAGCTTTCTTT. The chain employs TRBV11-1 and TRBJ1-1, with D perhaps TRBD1 (6 bases). Between the trimmed V and J ends, which lost 4 bases and 7 bases, there was a span of 10 bases. The germline CDR1 and CDR2 sequences are SGHAT and FQDESV (reference sequence). This CDR3 has 12 amino acids.

This clonotype was counted ten times or more. The chain joins TRBV3-1 to TRBJ2-7, with 9 positions matching TRBD2. Losses at the gene ends were 5 bases for V and 0 bases for J; bases not matched to a gene: 5. CDR1 LGHDT and CDR2 YNNKEL come from the germline V gene (reference sequence). CDR3 length: 15 residues. DNA for the CDR3: TGTGCCAGCAGCGTTGGACTAGCGAACTCCTACGAGCAGTACTTC. Its translation: CASSVGLANSYEQYF.

This clonotype was seen repeatedly, ten times or more. This rearrangement joins TRBV12-3 or TRBV12-4 to TRBJ1-1; 7 bases agree with TRBD1. This CDR3 region has 15 residues. V shed 5 bases and J 6 bases; nucleotides not matched to a gene: 12. As DNA, the CDR3 is TGTGCCAGCAGTGCAGGGGGGGGGGTACTCGCTGAAGCTTTCTTT. Translation: CASSAGGGVLAEAFF.

This clonotype was seen at least ten times. The genes are TRBV20-1 and TRBJ2-5; D remains ambiguous. Germline V CDR1 and CDR2: DFQATT, SNEGSKA (reference sequence). CDR3 length: 13 amino acids. V was clipped by 1 base and J by 1 base, with 7 bases between them. CDR3 in DNA: TGCAGTGCTAGAGTGGATCCCCAAGAGACCCAGTACTTC. Its protein product is CSARVDPQETQYF.

The CDR3 DNA sequence: TGTGCCGCCCACCGGGTACTACATTTCTGGGCTTTCTTT. Translation: CAAHRVLHFWAFF. The gene calls are TRBV30 and TRBJ1-1; D is unresolved. The V gene's germline CDR1 is GTSNPN and CDR2 SVGIG (reference sequence). Between the trimmed V and J ends, which lost 8 bases and 11 bases, there was a span of 24 bases. CDR3 size: 13 residues.

This clonotype has a count of ten or more. The rearrangement uses TRBV3-1 and TRBJ1-6; D is perhaps TRBD1 (5 bases). Germline V gene sequence: CDR1 LGHDT, CDR2 YNNKEL (reference sequence). The V end was cut by 4 bases, the J end by 15 bases, with 13 bases between. The CDR3 is made up of 12 amino acids. The CDR3 region has the DNA TGTGCCAGCAGCCCGGTCCGGGGGTTCCTCCACTTT. Encoded protein: CASSPVRGFLHF.

This clonotype has a count of ten or more. The chain has TRBV7-3 and TRBJ1-2; possibly TRBD1 for D (5 bases). Germline V CDR1 and CDR2: SGHTA, FQGTGA. V lost 5 bases to trimming and J lost 5 bases, with 18 bases between them. The CDR3 consists of 15 residues. The CDR3 here is CASSPHGGVGYGYTF. Here the CDR3 DNA reads TGTGCCAGCAGCCCTCATGGGGGGGTCGGGTATGGCTACACCTTC.

This clonotype was seen a handful of times. The rearrangement links TRBV7-3 to TRBJ2-6; TRBD1 agrees at 7 bases. From germline, CDR1 is SGHTA and CDR2 FQGTGA. The CDR3 runs to 18 residues. Losses at the gene ends were 4 bases for V and 0 bases for J; bases not matched to a gene: 9. CDR3 loop: CASSSPGTANSGANVLTF. The CDR3 DNA reads as TGTGCCAGCAGCTCTCCCGGGACAGCCAACTCTGGGGCCAACGTCCTGACTTTC.

Concerning this clonotype: A much bigger clone sits one base away, suggesting this may be a read error. This chain joins TRBV6-1 and TRBJ2-7; 12 nucleotides match TRBD2. Germline CDR1 reads MNHNS; CDR2 reads SASEGT. CDR3 length equals 15 residues. Trimming took 6 bases from V and 6 from J; bases not matched to a gene: 9. The CDR3 spells CASRVASGRASEQYF. CDR3 DNA: TGTGCCAGCAGGGTGGCTAGCGGGAGGGCCAGCGAGCAGTACTTC.

This rearrangement joins TRBV6-1 to TRBJ2-1; D unclear. Trimming shortened V by 5 bases and J by 13 bases, and 18 bases separated the two germline ends. CDR1 is MNHNS and CDR2 is SASEGT in the germline V gene. There are 13 residues in the CDR3. CDR3 protein: CASSLTGYNGQFF. The CDR3 region has the DNA TGTGCCAGCAGTCTTACCGGGTACAATGGCCAGTTCTTC.

The chain uses TRBV10-3 and TRBJ2-1; D tentatively reads TRBD1 or TRBD2 (5 bases each). The CDR3 has 13 amino acids. V lost 7 bases, J lost 0 bases, and 7 bases lay in between. Germline assignment: CDR1 ENHRY and CDR2 SYGVKD. In nucleotides, the CDR3 is TGTGCCATCACAGGGAGCTCCTACAATGAGCAGTTCTTC. Protein: CAITGSSYNEQFF.

This clonotype was picked up many times. The chain combines TRBV20-1 with TRBJ2-2; 7 bases are shared with TRBD2. Trimming at V came to 6 bases and at J to 0 bases, leaving 7 bases not matched to a gene. Germline V gives CDR1 DFQATT, CDR2 SNEGSKA (reference sequence). The CDR3 extends over 15 amino acids. The CDR3 loop reads CSAEISGTNTGELFF. The CDR3 region has the DNA TGCAGTGCCGAAATAAGCGGGACGAACACCGGGGAGCTGTTTTTT.

This clonotype was seen just once. A clone one base away is much larger, so this may be a read error. No conserved phenylalanine or tryptophan is present at the end of the CDR3, so a read error is the likely explanation. CDR3 in amino acids: CAGKDRLGDTEAFS. As DNA, the CDR3 is TGTGCCGGAAAAGACAGGTTAGGGGACACTGAAGCTTTCTCT. The chain employs TRBV6-1 and TRBJ1-1; TRBD1 is a possible D gene (6 bases). CDR1 is MNHNS and CDR2 is SASEGT in the germline V gene. CDR3 length equals 14 residues. V lost 11 bases and J lost 3, with 19 bases in between.

The sample holds a few counts of this clonotype. CDR3 bases: TGTGCCAGCATGCGGGGGGGGCTGAACACTGAAGCTTTCTTT. Translating it yields CASMRGGLNTEAFF. J is TRBJ1-1 and V is TRBV7-2, with D perhaps matching TRBD1 (6 bases). Trimming pared 7 bases from V and 0 bases from J, leaving 12 bases between. The CDR3 has 14 amino acids. CDR1 and CDR2 (germline): SGHTA, FQGNSA.

The table lists this clonotype with a few counts. The rearrangement uses TRBV25-1 and TRBJ2-2, with TRBD2 matching 7 bases. Losses at the gene ends were 0 bases for V and 6 bases for J; bases not matched to a gene: 10. CDR3 length: 17 residues. Looked up from germline, CDR1 is MGHDK and CDR2 is SYGVNS. The CDR3 coding sequence is TGTGCCAGCAGTGAATATATTCGGGCGGGAGAGGCCGGGGAGCTGTTTTTT. It yields the protein CASSEYIRAGEAGELFF. Drawing the rest from reference TRBV25-1 and TRBJ2-2, the complete variable domain is EADIYQTPRYLVIGTGKKITLECSQTMGHDKMYWYQQDPGMELHLIHYSYGVNSTEKGDLSSESTVSRIRTEHFPLTLESARPSHTSQYLCASSEYIRAGEAGELFFGEGSRLTVL.